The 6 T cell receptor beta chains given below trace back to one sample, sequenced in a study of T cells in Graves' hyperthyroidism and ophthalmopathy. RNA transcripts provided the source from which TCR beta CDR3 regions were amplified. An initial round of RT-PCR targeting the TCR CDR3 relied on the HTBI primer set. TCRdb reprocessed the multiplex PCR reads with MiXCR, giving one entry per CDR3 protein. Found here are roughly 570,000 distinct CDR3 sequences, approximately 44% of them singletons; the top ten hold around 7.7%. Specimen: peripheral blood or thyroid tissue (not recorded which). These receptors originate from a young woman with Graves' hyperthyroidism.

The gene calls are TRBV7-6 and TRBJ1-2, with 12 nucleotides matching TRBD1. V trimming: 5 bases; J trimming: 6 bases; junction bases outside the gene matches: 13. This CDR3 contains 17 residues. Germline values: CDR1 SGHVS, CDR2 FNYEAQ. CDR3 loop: CASSPSYDGTGGHGYTF. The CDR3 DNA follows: TGTGCCAGCAGCCCCTCCTACGACGGGACAGGGGGCCATGGCTACACCTTC. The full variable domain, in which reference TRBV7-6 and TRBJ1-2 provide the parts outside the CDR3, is GAGVSQSPRYKVTKRGQDVALRCDPISGHVSLYWYRQALGQGPEFLTYFNYEAQQDKSGLPNDRFSAERPEGSISTLTIQRTEQRDSAMYRCASSPSYDGTGGHGYTFGSGTRLTVV.

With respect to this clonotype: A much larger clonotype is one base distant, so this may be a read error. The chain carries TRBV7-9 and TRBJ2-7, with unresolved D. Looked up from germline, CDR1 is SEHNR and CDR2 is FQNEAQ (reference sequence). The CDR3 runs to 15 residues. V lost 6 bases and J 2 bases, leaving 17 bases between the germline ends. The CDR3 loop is CASSPPRADTYEQYF. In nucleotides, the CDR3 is TGTGCCAGCAGTCCTCCTAGGGCAGATACCTACGAGCAGTACTTC.

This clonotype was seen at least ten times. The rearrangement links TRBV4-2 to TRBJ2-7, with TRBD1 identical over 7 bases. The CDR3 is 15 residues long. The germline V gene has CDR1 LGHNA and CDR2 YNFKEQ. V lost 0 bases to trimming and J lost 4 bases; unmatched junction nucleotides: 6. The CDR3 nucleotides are TGTGCCAGCAGCCAAGATGGGACACAGGGGTACGAGCAGTACTTC. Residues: CASSQDGTQGYEQYF.

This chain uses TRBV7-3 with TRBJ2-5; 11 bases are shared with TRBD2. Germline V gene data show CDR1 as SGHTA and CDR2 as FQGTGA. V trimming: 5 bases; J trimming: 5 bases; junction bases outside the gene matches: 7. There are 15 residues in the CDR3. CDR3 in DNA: TGTGCCAGCAGCAGATCTACTAGCGGGAGTGAGACCCAGTACTTC. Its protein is CASSRSTSGSETQYF.

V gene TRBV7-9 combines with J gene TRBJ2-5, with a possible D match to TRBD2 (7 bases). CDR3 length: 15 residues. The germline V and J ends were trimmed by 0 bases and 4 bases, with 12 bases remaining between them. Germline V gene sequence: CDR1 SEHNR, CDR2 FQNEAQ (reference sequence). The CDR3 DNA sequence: TGTGCCAGCAGCTTAGCTGAGGGGGGGCGAGAGACCCAGTACTTC. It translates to CASSLAEGGRETQYF.

Here the CDR3 DNA reads TGCAGTGCTAGAACTCCGGGACAGGGGATGCAGGGCTACACCTTC. Residues: CSARTPGQGMQGYTF. The chain has TRBV20-1 and TRBJ1-2; 10 positions match TRBD1. V dropped 2 bases and J dropped 8; count of bases not matched to a gene: 11. CDR1 and CDR2 from the germline V gene are DFQATT and SNEGSKA (reference sequence). CDR3 length: 15 residues.